The rows below give T cell receptor beta chains drawn from one sample of a study of blood T cell repertoires in COVID-19. Method: immunoSEQ multiplex PCR; TCRdb's copy keeps in-frame clones and lacks some. The table records almost 400,000 clones, over 85% of them present only once. What was sequenced was PBMCs or T cells enriched from blood (not recorded which). Receptors originate from a woman aged 25-40 years who had recovered from COVID-19. Each CDR3 is given with its conserved first and last residue. A D gene is named only where the DNA matches it firmly.

d_call v_call cdr3_aa
. TRBV6-2/TRBV6-3 CASSDTGYTEAFF
. TRBV5-1 CASSLNNRFGEAFF
. TRBV29-1 CSVEPRGRETQYF
. TRBV28 CASSKGVSPLHF
. TRBV28 CASCSSRQGYTF
. TRBV9 CASSVESGGSSEKLFF
. TRBV19 CASSTEYSNQPQHF
TRBD2 TRBV19 CASSIDRGGELFF
TRBD1 TRBV28 CASSFGGAGGLGSPLHF
. TRBV18 CASSPGQFYEQYF
TRBD2 TRBV29-1 CSVITGTSEHEQYF
TRBD1 TRBV15 CATSRAGTGSIGYTF
TRBD1 TRBV28 CASSFSGTGTYEQYF
. TRBV28 CASITLGGTEAFF
TRBD1 TRBV11-3 CASSSGQGKTGANVLTF
TRBD1 TRBV29-1 CSVGTGNYEQYF
. TRBV27 CASSFGGYGYTF
TRBD1 TRBV19 CASSTQQGEAGANVLTF
. TRBV5-1 CASSLEGDTSYNEQFF
TRBD1 TRBV10-3 CAIRRDREEAFF
. TRBV5-1 CASSFTEGAEQFF
. TRBV24-1 CATSETGFSSNEQFF
. TRBV9 CASSGGANTGELFF
. TRBV12-3/TRBV12-4 CASISSTEAFF
. TRBV7-2 CASSLAGGFSPLHF
TRBD2 TRBV7-2 CASSVYSGGADEQFF
TRBD2 TRBV4-2 CASSQRLAGGYTQYF
. TRBV29-1 CSVEGLRDTEAFF
TRBD1 TRBV30 CACSRDSTYNEQFF
TRBD1 TRBV15 CATSRRDRGPLEKLFF
. TRBV12-5 CASAWTDSYEQYF
TRBD1 TRBV6-5 CASTATGGTEAFF
TRBD1 TRBV2 CASSEGWRQGYEQYF
. TRBV4-1 CASSQDQLGPDTEAFF
. TRBV6-1 CASSVRVPRGGIAKNIQYF
. TRBV6-5 CASGRSGTLQETQYF
. TRBV11-2 CASRDPGKKETQYF
. TRBV27 CASSPPEARRSNTGELFF
TRBD1 TRBV19 CASSWTGGTREQYF
. TRBV3-1/TRBV3-2 CASSRGDTEAFF
. TRBV7-9 CASSPLTGTADTQYF
. TRBV27 CASSLGGTAFSWAYGYTF
TRBD2 TRBV4-1 CASSQGGTSGLAQFF
TRBD2 TRBV6-5 CASRLGLAFDTQYF
TRBD1 TRBV6-5 CASRKTGGDYNEQFF
TRBD1 TRBV30 CAWSGTGGNYGYTF
. TRBV24-1 CATSMGRGAGANVLTF
. TRBV27 CASSLSGGNEQYF
. TRBV27 CASSLAGRGENYGYTF
TRBD2 TRBV7-9 CASSWLGSGRSHEQYF
TRBD1 TRBV30 CAWRPLRGRLVHEQYF
TRBD2 TRBV29-1 CSGQGGSTDTQYF
TRBD1 TRBV12-5 CASGLRGPDRALNQETQYF
TRBD1 TRBV6-5 CASSWTDRGTGELFF
. TRBV7-2 CASSLNRVHLLGYTF
TRBD2 TRBV7-3 CASSLAGGTINEQFF